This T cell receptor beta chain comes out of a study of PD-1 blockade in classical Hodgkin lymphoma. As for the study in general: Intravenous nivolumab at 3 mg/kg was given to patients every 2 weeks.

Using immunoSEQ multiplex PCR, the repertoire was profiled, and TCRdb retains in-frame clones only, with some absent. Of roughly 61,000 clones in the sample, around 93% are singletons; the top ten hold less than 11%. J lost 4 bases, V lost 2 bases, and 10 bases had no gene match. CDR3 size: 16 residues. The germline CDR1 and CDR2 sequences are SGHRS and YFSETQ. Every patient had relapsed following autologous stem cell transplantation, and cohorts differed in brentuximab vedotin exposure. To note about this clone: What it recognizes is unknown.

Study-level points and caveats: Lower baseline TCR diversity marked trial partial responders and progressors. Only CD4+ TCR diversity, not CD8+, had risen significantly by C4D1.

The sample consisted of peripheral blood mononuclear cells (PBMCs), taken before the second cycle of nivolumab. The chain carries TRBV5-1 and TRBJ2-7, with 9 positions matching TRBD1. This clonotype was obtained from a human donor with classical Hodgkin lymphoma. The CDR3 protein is CASSLVGQGFGYEQYF. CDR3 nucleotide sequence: TGCGCCAGCAGCTTAGTGGGACAGGGTTTCGGATACGAGCAGTACTTC.